This T cell receptor (beta chain) is drawn from a study of sequential checkpoint blockade in melanoma. V was trimmed by 5 bases and J by 5 bases, leaving 12 bases between them. Per germline, CDR1 MNHEY and CDR2 SVGAGI. The CDR3 contains 13 residues. Produced via immunoSEQ multiplex PCR; TCRdb's table is partial and in-frame only. The sample records around 4,500 clones, around 57% being singletons. This clone was observed a few times. Treatment here: randomized to nivolumab then ipilimumab (arm A) or the reverse (arm B). Patients had received no earlier DNA-damaging chemotherapy. The material was CD8+ T cells sorted from blood (inferred from file names), obtained from a patient given nivolumab and ipilimumab in sequence. The J gene is TRBJ1-1, the V gene TRBV6-5; unclear D gene. The TCR comes from a human donor with melanoma. The CDR3 region is CASSEVSRTEAFF. The CDR3, as DNA: TGTGCCAGCAGTGAGGTCTCGCGGACTGAAGCTTTCTTT.